Shown below are 7 T cell receptor beta chains from a single sample sequenced in a study of blood T cell repertoires in COVID-19. The table came from immunoSEQ multiplex PCR; TCRdb's copy has only in-frame clones and leaves some out. The repertoire holds 350,000 to 450,000 clones, roughly nine tenths seen once, with over 0.7% in the top ten. What was sequenced was PBMCs or T cells enriched from blood (not recorded which). The receptors originated from a middle-aged woman who had been exposed to COVID-19.

The V call is TRBV15, the J call TRBJ1-5, with TRBD1 matching over 9 bases. The CDR3 has 19 residues. J gave up 0 bases and V 1 base, and 10 bases lay outside the gene matches. CDR1 is LNHNV and CDR2 is YYDKDF in the germline V gene (reference sequence). CDR3 in DNA: TGTGCCACCAGCAGAGGGCCGGGACAGGGTGACTTTAGCAATCAGCCCCAGCATTTT. It encodes CATSRGPGQGDFSNQPQHF. Complete variable domain (other parts from reference TRBV15 and TRBJ1-5): DAMVIQNPRYQVTQFGKPVTLSCSQTLNHNVMYWYQQKSSQAPKLLFHYYDKDFNNEADTPDNFQSRRPNTSFCFLDIRSPGLGDTAMYLCATSRGPGQGDFSNQPQHFGDGTRLSIL.

The chain combines TRBV6-5 with TRBJ1-1; D is undetermined. The V end was cut by 8 bases, the J end by 5 bases, with 6 bases between. CDR1 is MNHEY, CDR2 SVGAGI, per germline. The CDR3 is 10 residues long. CDR3 in amino acids: CASLETEAFF. The CDR3 DNA is TGTGCCAGCTTGGAGACTGAAGCTTTCTTT.

The rearrangement joins TRBV14 to TRBJ2-1; 9 positions agree with TRBD2. CDR1 and CDR2 from the germline V gene are SGHDN and FVKESK. V shed 4 bases and J 4 bases; nucleotides not matched to a gene: 5. The CDR3 is made up of 15 amino acids. CDR3 protein: CASSRGLAPYNEQFF. The CDR3 coding sequence is TGTGCCAGCAGCCGTGGACTAGCGCCTTACAATGAGCAGTTCTTC.

V usage is TRBV30 and J usage is TRBJ1-3; D remains unclear. The CDR3 is 13 residues long. In germline, CDR1 is GTSNPN, CDR2 SVGIG (reference sequence). Trimming stripped 1 base from V and 3 bases from J, with 7 bases between. This chain's CDR3 is CAWSGLVGNTIYF. The CDR3 region has the DNA TGTGCCTGGAGTGGATTAGTTGGAAACACCATATATTTT.

Written as DNA, the CDR3 is TGTGCCAGCAGCTTAAATAGGTTGGACAGGGATTACAATGAGCAGTTCTTC. This sequence encodes CASSLNRLDRDYNEQFF. V gene TRBV7-3 combines with J gene TRBJ2-1; 8 bases map to TRBD1. V lost 1 base and J lost 4; bases outside the gene matches: 9. The CDR3 sequence is 17 residues long. The V gene's germline CDR1 is SGHTA and CDR2 FQGTGA.

The chain employs TRBV29-1 and TRBJ2-7, with D possibly being TRBD2 (5 bases). Germline values: CDR1 SQVTM, CDR2 ANQGSEA. The CDR3 runs to 16 residues. Trimming took 1 base from V and 5 from J, leaving 21 bases between them. The CDR3 DNA is TGCAGCGTTGAAGCTGGTTTCGGGGTCCGCCACGACGAGCAGTACTTC. As protein: CSVEAGFGVRHDEQYF.

V usage is TRBV7-9 and J usage is TRBJ1-1; the D gene is possibly TRBD1 (6 bases). From germline, CDR1 is SEHNR and CDR2 FQNEAQ (reference sequence). With 5 bases removed from V and 1 base from J, the gap between germline ends came to 11 bases. CDR3 length: 14 residues. The CDR3 region has the DNA TGTGCCAGCAGCCGCCGGGACAAGAACACTGAAGCTTTCTTT. Its protein is CASSRRDKNTEAFF.